This entry lists 15 T cell receptor beta chains sequenced from one sample in a study of regulatory T cells in long-lasting Graves disease. Sample time point: persistent/refractory GD, antithyroid drugs over 5 years with positive TRAb. PBMC RNA served as the TCR library source. The TCR beta library used iRepertoire HTBI primers with Arm-PCR amplification of CDR3. TCRdb re-called the multiplex PCR reads through MiXCR, storing one row per CDR3 protein. The sample lists 300,000 to 350,000 distinct CDR3 sequences; roughly a fifth were seen once. This sample comprised peripheral blood mononuclear cells (PBMCs), obtained when the disease was refractory, from a patient treated with antithyroid drugs. These receptor sequences come from a female donor with Graves disease.

This clonotype was observed many times. This chain links TRBV2 with TRBJ1-1, with a possible D match to TRBD1 (5 bases). Germline V gene sequence: CDR1 SNHLY, CDR2 FYNNEI. Trimming left V 4 bases short and J 12 bases short, with 15 bases between. This CDR3 region has 12 residues. In DNA form, the CDR3 reads TGTGCCAGCAGTGGAACGGGACGAGTTCCTTTCTTT. Protein product: CASSGTGRVPFF.

This clonotype was seen at least ten times. The chain carries TRBV20-1 and TRBJ2-7, with D possibly matching TRBD2 (6 bases). V lost 6 bases and J lost 5, with 11 bases in between. Germline V gene data show CDR1 as DFQATT and CDR2 as SNEGSKA (reference sequence). This CDR3 has 11 residues. DNA for the CDR3: TGCAGTGCGAGACTAGGGAACGAGCAGTACTTC. Protein product: CSARLGNEQYF.

As DNA, the CDR3 is TGTGCCAGCAGCCCAGTCCTCACCTTC. Encoded protein: CASSPVLTF. V gene TRBV7-9 combines with J gene TRBJ1-2; no reliable D call. This CDR3 region has 9 residues. Trimming removed 5 bases from V and 13 bases from J, with 8 bases in between. Germline CDR1 is SEHNR and CDR2 is FQNEAQ (reference sequence).

V usage is TRBV10-3 and J usage is TRBJ2-2, with unresolved D. Germline V gives CDR1 ENHRY, CDR2 SYGVKD. The CDR3 length is 11 residues. Here the CDR3 DNA reads TGTGCTACCCGAGGCCCCGGGGAGCTGTTTTTT. Protein sequence: CATRGPGELFF.

This clonotype was counted at least ten times. The rearrangement links TRBV24-1 to TRBJ1-2; TRBD1 is a possible D gene (6 bases). CDR1 and CDR2 (germline): KGHDR, SFDVKD. The CDR3 runs 14 residues. Trimming left V 4 bases short and J 2 bases short, with 10 bases between. The CDR3 nucleotides read TGTGCCACCAGTGACCCTACAGGGAACTATGGCTACACCTTC. Amino acid sequence: CATSDPTGNYGYTF.

This clonotype was seen at least ten times. This chain connects TRBV3-1 to TRBJ2-7; weak D call: TRBD1 (6 bases). CDR1 LGHDT and CDR2 YNNKEL come from the germline V gene (reference sequence). This CDR3 region has 14 residues. V lost 4 bases, J lost 6 bases, and 16 bases lay in between. The CDR3 nucleotides are TGTGCCAGCAGCCCAACTCGACGAGGGGGCGAGCAGTACTTC. Translation gives CASSPTRRGGEQYF.

Notes on this clonotype: Relative to the germline gene, one junction end is altered; a read error may explain this. The gene calls are TRBV30 and TRBJ1-1; a possible D gene is TRBD1 (5 bases). The germline V gene encodes CDR1 GTSNPN and CDR2 SVGIG (reference sequence). CDR3 length: 13 amino acids. CDR3 residues: CAWRAQVNTKAFF. As DNA, the CDR3 is TGTGCCTGGAGGGCACAGGTGAACACTAAAGCTTTCTTT.

The chain combines TRBV2 with TRBJ1-3; unclear D gene. The CDR3 loop spans 12 amino acids. In germline, CDR1 is SNHLY, CDR2 FYNNEI. The ends were cut back, 6 bases at V and 3 bases at J, with 6 bases in the middle. Here the CDR3 reads CASRGVGNTIYF. In nucleotides, the CDR3 is TGTGCCAGCAGAGGAGTTGGAAACACCATATATTTT.

This clonotype came up a few times. The chain joins TRBV4-1 to TRBJ1-5; 7 bases map to TRBD1. There are 17 residues in the CDR3. The V gene's germline CDR1 is MGHRA and CDR2 YSYEKL. Losses at the gene ends were 2 bases for V and 4 bases for J; bases not matched to a gene: 11. As DNA, the CDR3 is TGCGCCAGCAGCCAAAGAGGGGGCAGGGAGACAAATCAGCCCCAGCATTTT. This sequence encodes CASSQRGGRETNQPQHF.

This clonotype was detected many times. The chain employs TRBV25-1 and TRBJ1-1; TRBD1 agrees at 7 bases. The CDR3 totals 14 residues. CDR1 is MGHDK, CDR2 SYGVNS, per germline. V shed 5 bases, J shed 9 bases, and the junction held 12 bases outside the gene matches. In DNA form, the CDR3 reads TGTGCCAGCAGTCAGACGTCTACAGGGGATAAAGCTTTCTTT. Translating gives CASSQTSTGDKAFF.

This clonotype came up many times. The chain is built from TRBV12-3 or TRBV12-4 and TRBJ2-4, with 10 bases lining up with TRBD2. V was clipped by 6 bases and J by 8 bases; unmatched bases: 4. This CDR3 contains 13 residues. The CDR3 nucleotides read TGTGCCAGCAGACCTAGCGGGGGTGACATTCAGTACTTC. This translates into CASRPSGGDIQYF.

This clonotype was detected many times. The V gene is TRBV7-2, the J gene TRBJ1-5, with D possibly matching TRBD1 (5 bases). V gave up 1 base and J gave up 4 bases, with 17 bases separating them. The germline V gene has CDR1 SGHTA and CDR2 FQGNSA. The CDR3 is 17 amino acids. CDR3 protein: CASSLEVLRDLNQPQHF. CDR3 nucleotide sequence: TGTGCCAGCAGCTTAGAGGTCTTGAGGGACCTGAATCAGCCCCAGCATTTT.

This clonotype has just a few counts. The J gene is TRBJ2-1, the V gene TRBV18; D call uncertain. From germline, CDR1 is KGHSH and CDR2 LQKENI. V dropped 2 bases and J dropped 3 bases, with 2 bases sitting between them. The CDR3 is 12 residues long. CDR3 sequence: CASSPGYNEQFF. CDR3 in DNA: TGTGCCAGCTCACCAGGCTACAATGAGCAGTTCTTC.

V gene TRBV5-1 combines with J gene TRBJ1-6, with D uncertain. Germline V gene lookup returns CDR1 SGHRS and CDR2 YFSETQ. V was trimmed by 0 bases and J by 0 bases, leaving 10 bases between them. CDR3 length: 17 residues. CDR3 in amino acids: CASSLVGGSSYNSPLHF. CDR3 nucleotides: TGCGCCAGCAGCTTGGTCGGCGGGAGCTCCTATAATTCACCCCTCCACTTT.

The chain recombines TRBV7-9 with TRBJ1-1; weak D call: TRBD1 (5 bases). This CDR3 is 13 amino acids long. Germline CDR1 is SEHNR and CDR2 is FQNEAQ (reference sequence). V shed 4 bases and J shed 6 bases, with 12 bases lying between them. The CDR3 protein is CASSSQGFAEAFF. The CDR3 DNA follows: TGTGCCAGCAGCTCTCAGGGTTTTGCTGAAGCTTTCTTT.